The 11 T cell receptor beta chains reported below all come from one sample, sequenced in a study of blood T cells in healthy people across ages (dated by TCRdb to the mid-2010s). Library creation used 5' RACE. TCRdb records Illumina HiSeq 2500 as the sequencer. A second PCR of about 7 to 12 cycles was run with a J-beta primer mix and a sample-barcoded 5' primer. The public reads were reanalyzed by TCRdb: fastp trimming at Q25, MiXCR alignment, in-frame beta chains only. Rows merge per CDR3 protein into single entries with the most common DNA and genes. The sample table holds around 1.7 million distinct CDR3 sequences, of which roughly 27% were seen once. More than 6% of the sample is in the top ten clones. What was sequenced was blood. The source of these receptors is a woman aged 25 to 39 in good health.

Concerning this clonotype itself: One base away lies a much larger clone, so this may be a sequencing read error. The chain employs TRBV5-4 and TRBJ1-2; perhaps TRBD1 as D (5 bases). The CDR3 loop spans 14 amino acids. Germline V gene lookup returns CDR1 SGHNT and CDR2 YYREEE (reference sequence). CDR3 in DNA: TGTGTCAGCAGCTTACCTCAGGGAGAATATGGCTACACCTTC. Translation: CVSSLPQGEYGYTF.

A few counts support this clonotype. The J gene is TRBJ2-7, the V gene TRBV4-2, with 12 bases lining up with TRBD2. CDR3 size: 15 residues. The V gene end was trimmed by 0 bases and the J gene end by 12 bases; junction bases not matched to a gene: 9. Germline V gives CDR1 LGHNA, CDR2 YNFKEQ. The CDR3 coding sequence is TGTGCCAGCAGCCAAGATGGGAGGACTAGCGGGGTTCGGTACTTC. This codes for CASSQDGRTSGVRYF.

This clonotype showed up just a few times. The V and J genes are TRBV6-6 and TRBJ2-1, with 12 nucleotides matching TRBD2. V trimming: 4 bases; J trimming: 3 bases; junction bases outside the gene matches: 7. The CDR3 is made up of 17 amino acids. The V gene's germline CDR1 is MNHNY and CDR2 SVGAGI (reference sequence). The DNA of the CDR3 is TGTGCCAGCAGTTCTAGCGGGGGGGCCCTTAACTACAATGAGCAGTTCTTC. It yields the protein CASSSSGGALNYNEQFF.

The CDR3 protein is CASTQGGQRADTQYF. DNA of the CDR3: TGTGCCAGCACCCAGGGGGGACAGAGAGCAGATACGCAGTATTTT. V and J are TRBV12-3 or TRBV12-4 and TRBJ2-3, with a tentative D call TRBD1 (7 bases). This CDR3 spans 15 amino acids. With 7 bases removed from V and 4 bases from J, the gap between germline ends came to 18 bases.

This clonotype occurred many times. CDR3 residues: CASSLVPGHNEQFF. In nucleotides, the CDR3 is TGTGCCAGCAGCTTGGTTCCAGGGCACAATGAGCAGTTCTTC. The V gene is TRBV5-5, the J gene TRBJ2-1, with a weak D call TRBD1 (5 bases). Trimming removed 0 bases from V and 5 bases from J, with 9 bases in between. The V gene's germline CDR1 is SGHKS and CDR2 YYEKEE (reference sequence). The CDR3 is 14 amino acids.

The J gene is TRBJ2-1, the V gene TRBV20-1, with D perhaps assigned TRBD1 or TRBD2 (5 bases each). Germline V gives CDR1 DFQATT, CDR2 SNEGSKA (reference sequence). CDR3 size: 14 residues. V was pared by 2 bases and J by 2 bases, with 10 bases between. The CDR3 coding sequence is TGCAGTGCTAGATGGGACCAGACCTACAATGAGCAGTTCTTC. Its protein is CSARWDQTYNEQFF.

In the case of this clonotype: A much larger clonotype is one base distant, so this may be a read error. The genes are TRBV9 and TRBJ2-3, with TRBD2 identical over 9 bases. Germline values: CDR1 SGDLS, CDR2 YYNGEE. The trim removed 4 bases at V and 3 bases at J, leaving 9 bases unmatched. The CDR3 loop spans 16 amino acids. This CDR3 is CASSPRGSGRTDTQYF. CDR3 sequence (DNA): TGTGCCAGCAGCCCCCGGGGTAGCGGGAGAACAGATACGCAGTATTTT.

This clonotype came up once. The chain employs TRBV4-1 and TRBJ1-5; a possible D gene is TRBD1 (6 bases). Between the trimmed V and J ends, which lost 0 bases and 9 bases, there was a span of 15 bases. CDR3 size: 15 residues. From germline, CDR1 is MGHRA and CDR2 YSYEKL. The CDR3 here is CASSQDRGQSGPQHF. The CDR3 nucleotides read TGCGCCAGCAGCCAAGATAGAGGACAGTCGGGGCCCCAGCATTTT.

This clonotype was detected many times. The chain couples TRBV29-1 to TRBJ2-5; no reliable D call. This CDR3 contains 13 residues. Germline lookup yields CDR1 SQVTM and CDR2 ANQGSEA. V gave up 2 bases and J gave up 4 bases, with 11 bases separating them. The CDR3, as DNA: TGCAGCGTTGAACTCGGTATTCCAGAGACCCAGTACTTC. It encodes CSVELGIPETQYF.

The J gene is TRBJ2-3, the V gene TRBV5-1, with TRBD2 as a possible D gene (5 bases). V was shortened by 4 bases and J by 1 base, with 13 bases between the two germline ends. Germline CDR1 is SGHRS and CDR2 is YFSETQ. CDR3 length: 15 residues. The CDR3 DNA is TGCGCCAGCAGCGCCGGACTCCTTGGCACAGATACGCAGTATTTT. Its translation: CASSAGLLGTDTQYF.

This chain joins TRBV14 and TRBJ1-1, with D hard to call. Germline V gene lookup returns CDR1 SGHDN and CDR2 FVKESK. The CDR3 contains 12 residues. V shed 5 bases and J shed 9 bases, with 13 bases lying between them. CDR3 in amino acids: CASSLDGRKAFF. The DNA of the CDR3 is TGTGCCAGCAGCTTAGACGGGCGAAAAGCTTTCTTT.